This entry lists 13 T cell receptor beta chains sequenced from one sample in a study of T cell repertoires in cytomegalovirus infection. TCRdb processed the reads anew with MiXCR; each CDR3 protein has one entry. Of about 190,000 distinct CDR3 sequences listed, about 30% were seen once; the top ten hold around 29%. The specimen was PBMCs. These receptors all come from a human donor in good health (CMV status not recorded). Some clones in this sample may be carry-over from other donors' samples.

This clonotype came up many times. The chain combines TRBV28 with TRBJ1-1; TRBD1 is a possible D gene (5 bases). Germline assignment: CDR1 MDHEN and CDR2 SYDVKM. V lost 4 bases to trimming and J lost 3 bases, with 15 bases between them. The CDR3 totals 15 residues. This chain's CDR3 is CASSSPGTGDTEAFF. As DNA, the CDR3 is TGTGCCAGCAGTTCACCCGGGACTGGCGACACTGAAGCTTTCTTT. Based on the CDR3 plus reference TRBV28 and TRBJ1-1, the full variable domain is DVKVTQSSRYLVKRTGEKVFLECVQDMDHENMFWYRQDPGLGLRLIYFSYDVKMKEKGDIPEGYSVSREKKERFSLILESASTNQTSMYLCASSSPGTGDTEAFFGQGTRLTVV.

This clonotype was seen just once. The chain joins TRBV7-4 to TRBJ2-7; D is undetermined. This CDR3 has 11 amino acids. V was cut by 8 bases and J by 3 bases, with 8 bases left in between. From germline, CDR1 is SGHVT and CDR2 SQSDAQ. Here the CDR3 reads CASVGLYEQYF. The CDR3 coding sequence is TGTGCCAGCGTGGGCCTCTACGAGCAGTACTTC.

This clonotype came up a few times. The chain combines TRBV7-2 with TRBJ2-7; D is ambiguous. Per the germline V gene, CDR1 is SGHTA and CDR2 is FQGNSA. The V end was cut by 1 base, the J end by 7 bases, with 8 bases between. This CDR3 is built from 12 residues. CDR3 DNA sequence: TGTGCCAGCAGCTTAGGGTCTTGGGAGCAGTACTTC. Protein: CASSLGSWEQYF.

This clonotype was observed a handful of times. CDR3 region: CASTINRGTEAFF. CDR3 DNA sequence: TGTGCCAGCACCATTAACAGGGGCACTGAAGCTTTCTTT. V is TRBV11-2 and J is TRBJ1-1; 7 bases line up with TRBD1. Germline CDR1 and CDR2: SGHAT and FQNNGV. V gave up 7 bases and J gave up 4 bases; unmatched junction bases: 6. This CDR3 has 13 residues.

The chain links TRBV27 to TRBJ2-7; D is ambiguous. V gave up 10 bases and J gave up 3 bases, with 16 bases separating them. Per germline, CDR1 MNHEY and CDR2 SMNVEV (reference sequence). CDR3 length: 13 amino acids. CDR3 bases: TGTGCCACGGCAAGAGGCCTTGACTACGAGCAGTACTTC. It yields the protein CATARGLDYEQYF.

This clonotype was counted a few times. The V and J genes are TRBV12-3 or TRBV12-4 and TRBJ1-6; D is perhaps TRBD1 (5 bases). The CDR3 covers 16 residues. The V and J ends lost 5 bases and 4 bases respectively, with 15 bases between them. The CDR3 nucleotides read TGTGCCAGCAGTAGAACAGGCCCAGAATATAATTCACCCCTCCACTTT. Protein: CASSRTGPEYNSPLHF.

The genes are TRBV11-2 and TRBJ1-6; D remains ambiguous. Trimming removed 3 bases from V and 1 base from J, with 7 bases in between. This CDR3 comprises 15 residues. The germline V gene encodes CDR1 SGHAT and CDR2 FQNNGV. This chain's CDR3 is CASSLEFSYNSPLHF. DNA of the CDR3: TGTGCCAGCAGCTTGGAGTTTTCCTATAATTCACCCCTCCACTTT.

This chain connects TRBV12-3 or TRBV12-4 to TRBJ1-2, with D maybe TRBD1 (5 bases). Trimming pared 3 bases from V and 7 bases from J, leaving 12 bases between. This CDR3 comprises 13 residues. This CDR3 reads CASSFGGKRGYTF. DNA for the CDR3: TGTGCCAGCAGTTTTGGGGGAAAACGTGGCTACACCTTC.

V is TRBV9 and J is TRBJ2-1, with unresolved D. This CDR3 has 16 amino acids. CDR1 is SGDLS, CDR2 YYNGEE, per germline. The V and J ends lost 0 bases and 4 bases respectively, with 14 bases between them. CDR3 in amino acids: CASSVEEYSEYNEQFF. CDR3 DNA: TGTGCCAGCAGCGTAGAGGAATACTCCGAATACAATGAGCAGTTCTTC.

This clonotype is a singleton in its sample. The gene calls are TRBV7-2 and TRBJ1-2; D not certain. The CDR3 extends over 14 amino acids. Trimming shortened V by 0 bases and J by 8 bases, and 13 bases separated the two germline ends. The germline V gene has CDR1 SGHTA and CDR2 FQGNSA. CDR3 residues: CASSLARPPGGYTF. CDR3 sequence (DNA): TGTGCCAGCAGCTTAGCTCGACCACCGGGGGGCTACACCTTC.

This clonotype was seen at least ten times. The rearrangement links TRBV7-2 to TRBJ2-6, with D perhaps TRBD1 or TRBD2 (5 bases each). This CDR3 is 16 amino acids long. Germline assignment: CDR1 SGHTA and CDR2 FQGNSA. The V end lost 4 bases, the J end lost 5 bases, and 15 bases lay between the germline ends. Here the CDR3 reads CASSSALGARANVLTF. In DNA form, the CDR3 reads TGTGCCAGCAGCTCCGCCCTCGGGGCCAGGGCCAACGTCCTGACTTTC.

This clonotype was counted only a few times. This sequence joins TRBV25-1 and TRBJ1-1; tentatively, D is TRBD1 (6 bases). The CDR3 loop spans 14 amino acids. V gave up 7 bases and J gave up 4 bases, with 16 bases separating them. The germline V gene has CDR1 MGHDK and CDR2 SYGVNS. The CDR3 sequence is CASNVSTGSTEAFF. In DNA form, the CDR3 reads TGTGCCAGCAATGTAAGTACAGGGAGCACTGAAGCTTTCTTT.

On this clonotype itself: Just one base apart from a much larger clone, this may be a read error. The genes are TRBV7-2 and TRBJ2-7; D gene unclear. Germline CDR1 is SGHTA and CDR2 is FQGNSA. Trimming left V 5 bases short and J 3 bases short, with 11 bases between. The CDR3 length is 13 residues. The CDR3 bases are TGTGCCAGCAGCCCGGCCCGCTGCTACGAGCAGTACTTC. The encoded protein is CASSPARCYEQYF.